This T cell receptor beta chain originates from a study of blood T cell repertoires in COVID-19. Study-level background: PBMCs, B-cell-depleted T cells, or T cells were the source of the cDNA or gDNA that made up the material.

Germline V gives CDR1 LNHDA, CDR2 SQIVND (reference sequence). There are 12 residues in the CDR3. The V end was cut by 6 bases, the J end by 6 bases, with 9 bases between. The sample holds a few counts of this clone. Data came from immunoSEQ multiplex PCR; TCRdb stores just in-frame clones and leaves some out. The table shows around 200,000 clones, with about 90% occurring only once. This clonotype was obtained from a man between 18 and 29 years old with active or convalescent COVID-19. The specimen sequenced was peripheral blood. The rearrangement uses TRBV19 and TRBJ2-1, with D unresolved. CDR3 protein: CASSQVANEQFF. CDR3 bases: TGTGCCAGTAGCCAGGTGGCCAATGAGCAGTTCTTC.